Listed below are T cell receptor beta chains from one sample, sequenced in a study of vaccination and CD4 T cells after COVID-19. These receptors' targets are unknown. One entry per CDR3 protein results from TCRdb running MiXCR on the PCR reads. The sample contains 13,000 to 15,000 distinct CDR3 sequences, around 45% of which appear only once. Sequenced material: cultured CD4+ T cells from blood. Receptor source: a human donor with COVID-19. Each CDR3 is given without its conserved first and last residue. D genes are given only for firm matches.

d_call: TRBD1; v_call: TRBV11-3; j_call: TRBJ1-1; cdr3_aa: ASSFGQGAYTEAF
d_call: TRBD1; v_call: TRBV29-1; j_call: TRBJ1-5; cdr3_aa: SVGGAGGNQPQH
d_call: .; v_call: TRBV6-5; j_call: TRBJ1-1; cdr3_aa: ASNYRERNTEAF
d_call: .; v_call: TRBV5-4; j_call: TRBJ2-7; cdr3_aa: ASSLAASRPQLHEQY
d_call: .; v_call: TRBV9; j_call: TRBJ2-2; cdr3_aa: ASSGTTANTGELF
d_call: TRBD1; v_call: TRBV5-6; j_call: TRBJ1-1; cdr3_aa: ASSSHRGMRTEAF
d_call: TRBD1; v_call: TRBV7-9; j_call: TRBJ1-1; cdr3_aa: ASSLGAQGATF
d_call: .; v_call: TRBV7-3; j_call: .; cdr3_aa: ASSLQQGSEQY
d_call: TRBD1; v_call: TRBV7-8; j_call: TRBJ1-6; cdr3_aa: ASSAGTGGYNSPLH
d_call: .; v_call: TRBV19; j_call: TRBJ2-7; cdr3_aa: ASRKNGGLLEQY
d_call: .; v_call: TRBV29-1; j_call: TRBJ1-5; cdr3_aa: SVQDNSQPQH
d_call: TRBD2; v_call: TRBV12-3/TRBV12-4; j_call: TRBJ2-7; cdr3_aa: ASSLPRGEQY
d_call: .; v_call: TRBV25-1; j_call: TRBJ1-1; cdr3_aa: ASSLGADTEAF
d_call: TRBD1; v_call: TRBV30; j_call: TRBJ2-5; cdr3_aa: AWTIQGAQETQY
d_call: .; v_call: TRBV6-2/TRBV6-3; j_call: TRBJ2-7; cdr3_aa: ASSERVYEQY
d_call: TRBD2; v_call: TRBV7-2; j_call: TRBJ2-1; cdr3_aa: ASSLSPFLAGGDNEQF
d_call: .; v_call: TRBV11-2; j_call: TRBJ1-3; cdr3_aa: ASSPRGSGNTIY
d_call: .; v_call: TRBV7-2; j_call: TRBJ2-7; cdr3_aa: ASSRTSQETYEQY
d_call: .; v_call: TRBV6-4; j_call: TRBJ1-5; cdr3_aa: ASSEGGVSNQPQH
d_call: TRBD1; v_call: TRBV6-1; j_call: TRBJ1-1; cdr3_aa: ASSLRIQGAGMNTEAF
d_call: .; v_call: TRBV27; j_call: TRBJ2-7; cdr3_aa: ASSSGYYEQY
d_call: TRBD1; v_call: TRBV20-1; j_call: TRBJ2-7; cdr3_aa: SARPDHGTGQGQY
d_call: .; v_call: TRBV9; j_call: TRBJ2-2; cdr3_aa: ASSQLPGTRNTGELF
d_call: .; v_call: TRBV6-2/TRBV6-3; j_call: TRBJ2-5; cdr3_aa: ASSLGGAEAETQY
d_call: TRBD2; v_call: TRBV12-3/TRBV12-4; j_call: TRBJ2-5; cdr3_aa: ASSETSGGPETQY
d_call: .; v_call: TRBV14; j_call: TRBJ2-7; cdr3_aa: ASSQGAIYEQY
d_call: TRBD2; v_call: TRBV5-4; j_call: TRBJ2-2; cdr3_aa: ASSPPVLAGTGELF
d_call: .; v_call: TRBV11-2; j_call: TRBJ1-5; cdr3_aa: ASSGGENQPQH
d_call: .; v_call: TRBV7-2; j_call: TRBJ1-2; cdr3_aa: ASSLDHSPYGYT
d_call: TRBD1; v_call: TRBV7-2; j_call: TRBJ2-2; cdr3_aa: ASSEGQGKYTGELF
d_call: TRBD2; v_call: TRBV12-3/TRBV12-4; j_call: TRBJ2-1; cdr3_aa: ASSFAASGGRSSYNEQF
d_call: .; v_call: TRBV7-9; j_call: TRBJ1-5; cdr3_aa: ASSSNKNNQPQH
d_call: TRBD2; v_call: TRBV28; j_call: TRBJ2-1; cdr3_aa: ASSLGLALVEQF
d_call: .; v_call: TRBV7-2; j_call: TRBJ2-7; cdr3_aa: ASSSTPPLRWQTYEQY
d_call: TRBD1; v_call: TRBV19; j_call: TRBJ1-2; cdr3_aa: ASSVGQPGYYGYT
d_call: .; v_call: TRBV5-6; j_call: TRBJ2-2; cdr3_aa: ASSFLGPNTGELF
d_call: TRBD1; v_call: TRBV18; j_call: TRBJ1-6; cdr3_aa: ASSPTGGMSPLH
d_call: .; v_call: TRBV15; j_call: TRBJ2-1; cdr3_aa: AIGGQVGNEQF
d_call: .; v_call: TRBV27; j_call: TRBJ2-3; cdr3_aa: ASSFSGGDTQY
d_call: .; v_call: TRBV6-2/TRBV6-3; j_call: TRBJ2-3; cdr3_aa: ASVGTDTQY
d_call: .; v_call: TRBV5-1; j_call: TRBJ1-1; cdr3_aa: ASSQDRITEAF
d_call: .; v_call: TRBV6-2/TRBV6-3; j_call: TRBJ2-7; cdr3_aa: ASHQTGGSVEQY
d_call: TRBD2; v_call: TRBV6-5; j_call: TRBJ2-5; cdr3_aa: ASSYNPTSGGETQY
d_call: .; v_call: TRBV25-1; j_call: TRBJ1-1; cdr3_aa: ASSESFGGVGEAF
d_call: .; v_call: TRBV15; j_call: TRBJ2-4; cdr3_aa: ATSRDVGAQNIQY
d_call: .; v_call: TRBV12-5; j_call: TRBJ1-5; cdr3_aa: ASGPPSRGDQPQH
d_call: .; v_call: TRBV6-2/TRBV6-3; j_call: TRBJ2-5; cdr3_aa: ASGRGETQY
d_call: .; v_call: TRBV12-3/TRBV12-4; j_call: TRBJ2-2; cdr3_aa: ASSLSKPTNTGELF
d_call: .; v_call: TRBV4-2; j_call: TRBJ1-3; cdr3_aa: ASSQEGNRASGNTIY
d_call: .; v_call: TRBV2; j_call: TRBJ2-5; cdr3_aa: ASRAGPGETQY
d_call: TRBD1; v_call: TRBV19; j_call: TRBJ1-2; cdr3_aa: ASSTTRTGYGYT
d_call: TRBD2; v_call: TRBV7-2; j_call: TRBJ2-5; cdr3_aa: ASSSGLAGIRETQY
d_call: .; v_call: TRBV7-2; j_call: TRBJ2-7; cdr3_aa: ASSLEFAGSRQQY
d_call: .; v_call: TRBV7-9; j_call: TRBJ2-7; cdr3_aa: ASSPVPYEQY